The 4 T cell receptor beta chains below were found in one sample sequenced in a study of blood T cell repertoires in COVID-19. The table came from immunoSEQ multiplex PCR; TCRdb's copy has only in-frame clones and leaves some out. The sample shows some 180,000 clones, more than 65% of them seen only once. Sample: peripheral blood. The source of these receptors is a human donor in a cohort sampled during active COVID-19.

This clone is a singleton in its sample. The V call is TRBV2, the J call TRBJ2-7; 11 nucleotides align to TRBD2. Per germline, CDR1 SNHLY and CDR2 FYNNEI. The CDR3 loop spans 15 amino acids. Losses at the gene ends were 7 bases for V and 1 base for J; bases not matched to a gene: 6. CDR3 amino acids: CASTEGLAASYEQYF. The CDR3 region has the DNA TGTGCCAGCACCGAGGGACTAGCGGCTTCCTACGAGCAGTACTTC. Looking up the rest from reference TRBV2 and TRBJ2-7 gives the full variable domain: EPEVTQTPSHQVTQMGQEVILRCVPISNHLYFYWYRQILGQKVEFLVSFYNNEISEKSEIFDDQFSVERPDGSNFTLKIRSTKLEDSAMYFCASTEGLAASYEQYFGPGTRLTVT.

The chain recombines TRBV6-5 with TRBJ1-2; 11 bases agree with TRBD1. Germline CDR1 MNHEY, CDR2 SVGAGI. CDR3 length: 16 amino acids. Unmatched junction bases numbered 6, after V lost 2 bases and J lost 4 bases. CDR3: CASSYTRTGGGYGYTF. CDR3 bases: TGTGCCAGCAGTTACACAAGGACAGGGGGCGGCTATGGCTACACCTTC.

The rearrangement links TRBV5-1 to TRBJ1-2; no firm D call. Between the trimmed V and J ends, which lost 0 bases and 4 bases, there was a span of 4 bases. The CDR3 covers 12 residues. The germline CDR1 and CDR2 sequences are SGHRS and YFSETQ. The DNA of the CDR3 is TGCGCCAGCAGCTTGGCTACCTATGGCTACACCTTC. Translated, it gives CASSLATYGYTF.

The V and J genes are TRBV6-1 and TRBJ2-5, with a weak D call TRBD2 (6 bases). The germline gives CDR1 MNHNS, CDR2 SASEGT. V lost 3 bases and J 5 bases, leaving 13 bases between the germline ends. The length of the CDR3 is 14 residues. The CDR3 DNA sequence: TGTGCCAGCAGTGATTTCGGGAGCGTGGAGACCCAGTACTTC. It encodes CASSDFGSVETQYF.